This T cell receptor beta chain comes out of a study of shared clonotypes between healthy human individuals. Data came from immunoSEQ multiplex PCR; TCRdb stores just in-frame clones and leaves some out. The top ten clones hold around 0.4% of a sample with about 2.3 million clones, approximately 90% of them seen once. CDR1 LNHDA and CDR2 SQIVND come from the germline V gene (reference sequence). With 6 bases removed from V and 0 bases from J, the gap between germline ends came to 5 bases. The CDR3 consists of 13 residues. The sequence was collected from a man between 18 and 35 years old in good health. Some clones in this sample may be carry-over from other donors' samples. J is TRBJ2-2 and V is TRBV19; D ambiguous. The sequenced sample consisted of naive CD4+ T cells from PBMCs. As to subset: CD45RA+ positively selected. CDR3 nucleotide sequence: TGTGCCAGTAGACCGCCGAACACCGGGGAGCTGTTTTTT. Encoded protein: CASRPPNTGELFF.